The 21 T cell receptor beta chains listed next were all sequenced from one sample in a study of cytomegalovirus exposure and HLA in healthy donors. The table came from immunoSEQ multiplex PCR; TCRdb's copy has only in-frame clones and leaves some out. Of about 70,000 clones listed, 90% to 95% are singletons. Sequenced: PBMCs. The receptors were gathered from a man younger than 30 in good health and CMV-seropositive.

The rearrangement links TRBV4-1 to TRBJ2-3, with 15 positions matching TRBD2. Germline values: CDR1 MGHRA, CDR2 YSYEKL. Trimming took 0 bases from V and 4 from J; bases not matched to a gene: 8. The CDR3 is 19 amino acids. The DNA of the CDR3 is TGCGCCAGCAGCCAAGAGCCTGGACTAGCGGGAGGGCGGGCAGATACGCAGTATTTT. Residues: CASSQEPGLAGGRADTQYF.

In this sample, this clone turned up a few times. The rearrangement uses TRBV15 and TRBJ2-1; 11 positions match TRBD2. This CDR3 comprises 15 residues. Germline trimming cut 3 bases from V and 4 bases from J; bases unmatched to any gene: 2. Germline V gene data show CDR1 as LNHNV and CDR2 as YYDKDF (reference sequence). Written as DNA, the CDR3 is TGTGCCACCAGCAGGGTAGCGGGAGGGTACAATGAGCAGTTCTTC. The encoded protein is CATSRVAGGYNEQFF. The full variable domain, its missing parts supplied by reference TRBV15 and TRBJ2-1, is DAMVIQNPRYQVTQFGKPVTLSCSQTLNHNVMYWYQQKSSQAPKLLFHYYDKDFNNEADTPDNFQSRRPNTSFCFLDIRSPGLGDTAMYLCATSRVAGGYNEQFFGPGTRLTVL.

The chain has TRBV18 and TRBJ1-1; TRBD1 agrees at 10 bases. The trim removed 6 bases at V and 6 bases at J, leaving 16 bases unmatched. CDR3 length: 17 residues. Germline CDR1 is KGHSH and CDR2 is LQKENI. The CDR3 is CASSRRDRGFTGAEAFF. CDR3 nucleotide sequence: TGTGCCAGCTCCCGCCGGGACAGGGGTTTCACCGGCGCTGAAGCTTTCTTT.

The chain combines TRBV9 with TRBJ2-7; D unresolved. Germline CDR1 is SGDLS and CDR2 is YYNGEE. The CDR3 extends over 17 amino acids. V was pared by 0 bases and J by 2 bases, with 18 bases between. DNA for the CDR3: TGTGCCAGCAGCGTAGCTGTGGGCCCCTACTCCCCCTACGAGCAGTACTTC. Residues: CASSVAVGPYSPYEQYF. Supplemented by reference TRBV9 and TRBJ2-7, the full variable domain reads DSGVTQTPKHLITATGQRVTLRCSPRSGDLSVYWYQQSLDQGLQFLIQYYNGEERAKGNILERFSAQQFPDLHSELNLSSLELGDSALYFCASSVAVGPYSPYEQYFGPGTRLTVT.

This clone was counted a single time. The V gene is TRBV7-2, the J gene TRBJ1-3; D gene uncertain. CDR3 size: 15 residues. Germline V gives CDR1 SGHTA, CDR2 FQGNSA. Trimming left V 5 bases short and J 0 bases short, with 11 bases between. Here the CDR3 reads CASSRAPLSGNTIYF. As DNA, the CDR3 is TGTGCCAGCAGCCGCGCACCGCTCTCTGGAAACACCATATATTTT.

V and J are TRBV7-9 and TRBJ1-2; unclear D gene. Germline lookup yields CDR1 SEHNR and CDR2 FQNEAQ (reference sequence). V was clipped by 2 bases and J by 8 bases, with 15 bases between them. This CDR3 comprises 14 residues. This CDR3 is CASSLSGLNGGYTF. The CDR3 nucleotides read TGTGCCAGCAGCTTAAGTGGCCTCAATGGCGGCTACACCTTC.

The chain recombines TRBV5-1 with TRBJ2-7; 9 positions agree with TRBD1. CDR3 length: 15 residues. CDR1 and CDR2 (germline): SGHRS, YFSETQ. Trimming at V came to 0 bases and at J to 4 bases, leaving 5 bases not matched to a gene. CDR3 in amino acids: CASSLVSTGGYEQYF. CDR3 nucleotide sequence: TGCGCCAGCAGCTTGGTGTCGACAGGGGGGTACGAGCAGTACTTC.

CDR3 DNA: TGTGCCAGCAGCTTAGGAGGGACAGGGGGTCGGAACTATGGCTACACCTTC. Amino acid sequence: CASSLGGTGGRNYGYTF. This sequence joins TRBV11-2 and TRBJ1-2, with 11 bases identical to TRBD1. Germline CDR1 reads SGHAT; CDR2 reads FQNNGV. The CDR3 has 17 residues. Trimming cost V 1 base and J 2 bases; bases outside gene matches: 6. Full variable domain (outside the CDR3, taken from reference TRBV11-2 and TRBJ1-2): EAGVAQSPRYKIIEKRQSVAFWCNPISGHATLYWYQQILGQGPKLLIQFQNNGVVDDSQLPKDRFSAERLKGVDSTLKIQPAKLEDSAVYLCASSLGGTGGRNYGYTFGSGTRLTVV.

CDR3 in amino acids: CASSGQGAETQYF. The CDR3, as DNA: TGTGCCAGCTCGGGACAGGGGGCAGAGACCCAGTACTTC. J is TRBJ2-5 and V is TRBV2; TRBD1 agrees at 12 bases. The junction had 2 bases not matched to a gene; V was cut back by 8 bases and J by 4 bases. Germline CDR1 SNHLY, CDR2 FYNNEI. The CDR3 consists of 13 residues.

The J gene is TRBJ2-3, the V gene TRBV4-1; D may be TRBD2 (5 bases). The germline V gene has CDR1 MGHRA and CDR2 YSYEKL. V lost 0 bases, J lost 1 base, and 17 bases lay in between. This CDR3 is 18 amino acids long. CDR3 DNA: TGCGCCAGCAGCCAAGAGGATGGTTGGGTCGGGGGCACAGATACGCAGTATTTT. Translation: CASSQEDGWVGGTDTQYF.

This clone showed up just once. The J gene is TRBJ2-3, the V gene TRBV28, with a possible D match to TRBD1 (5 bases). The CDR3 covers 14 residues. Looked up from germline, CDR1 is MDHEN and CDR2 is SYDVKM. Trimming took off 10 bases at V and 0 bases at J, with 14 bases between the two ends. The CDR3 loop reads CATRTGLSTDTQYF. DNA of the CDR3: TGTGCCACCCGTACAGGTCTTAGCACAGATACGCAGTATTTT.

This chain connects TRBV5-1 to TRBJ1-3; 8 bases line up with TRBD1. Trimming at V came to 2 bases and at J to 4 bases, leaving 5 bases not matched to a gene. Looked up from germline, CDR1 is SGHRS and CDR2 is YFSETQ. The CDR3 is made up of 15 amino acids. The CDR3 DNA reads TGCGCCAGCAGCTTCACAGGGGGATCAGGAAACACCATATATTTT. It translates to CASSFTGGSGNTIYF.

The count of this clone is one. This chain uses TRBV6-6 with TRBJ2-2; the D gene is possibly TRBD2 (7 bases). CDR3 length: 15 residues. V was shortened by 7 bases and J by 0 bases, with 12 bases between the two germline ends. Germline V lookup: CDR1 MNHNY, CDR2 SVGAGI (reference sequence). The CDR3 coding sequence is TGTGCCAGCAAGGGGAGGGGGGCGAACACCGGGGAGCTGTTTTTT. The encoded protein is CASKGRGANTGELFF.

The gene calls are TRBV5-1 and TRBJ2-5; tentatively, D is TRBD1 (5 bases). V shed 4 bases and J shed 1 base, with 17 bases lying between them. Germline CDR1 and CDR2: SGHRS and YFSETQ. The CDR3 spans 16 residues. The CDR3 DNA is TGCGCCAGCAGCCGCCTAGGGGCCCGGAGCCAAGAGACCCAGTACTTC. It encodes CASSRLGARSQETQYF.

The V call is TRBV19, the J call TRBJ2-2; TRBD2 matches at 9 bases. From germline, CDR1 is LNHDA and CDR2 SQIVND (reference sequence). V lost 5 bases to trimming and J lost 6 bases; unmatched junction nucleotides: 28. This CDR3 spans 22 amino acids. This CDR3 is CASSRQNTPVAITSGWSGELFF. Written as DNA, the CDR3 is TGTGCCAGTAGTCGCCAAAATACTCCAGTCGCCATAACTAGCGGGTGGTCCGGGGAGCTGTTTTTT.

The genes are TRBV18 and TRBJ2-5, with unresolved D. The CDR3 sequence is 13 residues long. Looked up from germline, CDR1 is KGHSH and CDR2 is LQKENI. With 2 bases removed from V and 10 bases from J, the gap between germline ends came to 14 bases. The CDR3 DNA follows: TGTGCCAGCTCACCATTCGACGATAGGAGCCAGTACTTC. It codes for CASSPFDDRSQYF.

The J gene is TRBJ2-1, the V gene TRBV19, with TRBD2 matching 12 bases. V lost 10 bases to trimming and J lost 3 bases; unmatched junction nucleotides: 4. The germline V gene has CDR1 LNHDA and CDR2 SQIVND (reference sequence). The CDR3 is 14 amino acids. The CDR3 region is CATLAGGNYNEQFF. Written as DNA, the CDR3 is TGTGCCACACTAGCGGGAGGTAACTACAATGAGCAGTTCTTC. Filled out from reference TRBV19 and TRBJ2-1, the complete variable domain reads DGGITQSPKYLFRKEGQNVTLSCEQNLNHDAMYWYRQDPGQGLRLIYYSQIVNDFQKGDIAEGYSVSREKKESFPLTVTSAQKNPTAFYLCATLAGGNYNEQFFGPGTRLTVL.

This chain joins TRBV27 and TRBJ2-1; the match to TRBD1 covers 7 bases. Germline lookup yields CDR1 MNHEY and CDR2 SMNVEV (reference sequence). The CDR3 length is 15 residues. V dropped 5 bases and J dropped 0; count of bases not matched to a gene: 4. The CDR3 here is CASSPRQGSYNEQFF. The CDR3 nucleotides are TGTGCCAGCAGTCCTCGACAGGGCTCCTACAATGAGCAGTTCTTC.

This chain links TRBV19 with TRBJ1-1; D gene uncertain. V was cut by 7 bases and J by 0 bases, with 9 bases left in between. In germline, CDR1 is LNHDA, CDR2 SQIVND (reference sequence). The CDR3 loop spans 13 amino acids. The CDR3 spells CASTPGVNTEAFF. Here the CDR3 DNA reads TGTGCCAGTACCCCCGGGGTGAACACTGAAGCTTTCTTT. Looking up the rest from reference TRBV19 and TRBJ1-1 gives the full variable domain: DGGITQSPKYLFRKEGQNVTLSCEQNLNHDAMYWYRQDPGQGLRLIYYSQIVNDFQKGDIAEGYSVSREKKESFPLTVTSAQKNPTAFYLCASTPGVNTEAFFGQGTRLTVV.

V usage is TRBV5-1 and J usage is TRBJ1-2, with D unclear. CDR1 SGHRS and CDR2 YFSETQ come from the germline V gene. The CDR3 is 16 residues long. Trimming left V 0 bases short and J 1 base short, with 13 bases between. The CDR3 is CASSLEAANLNYGYTF. CDR3 nucleotides: TGCGCCAGCAGCTTGGAAGCGGCAAACCTTAACTATGGCTACACCTTC.

This chain uses TRBV18 with TRBJ1-4; D is possibly TRBD1 (6 bases). Per germline, CDR1 KGHSH and CDR2 LQKENI. V was clipped by 3 bases and J by 5 bases, with 13 bases between them. The length of the CDR3 is 15 residues. The CDR3 sequence: CASSPSGQKNEKLFF. In DNA form, the CDR3 reads TGTGCCAGCTCACCCTCCGGACAGAAGAATGAAAAACTGTTTTTT.